The clone carrying this T cell receptor (beta chain) was observed many times. Its antigen remains unidentified. This record belongs to a study of CD8+CD57+ T cells in acquired aplastic anemia. Turning to the study itself: Sorted CD4+ and CD8+ cells gave a mean 3.2 ug DNA, range roughly 0.19 to 30 ug. Study-level findings and limits: It was found that almost 30 CD8+ CDR3 sequences were shared between patients and controls.

This CDR3 contains 14 residues. CDR1 and CDR2 from the germline V gene are KGHDR and SFDVKD. Trimming shortened V by 7 bases and J by 8 bases, and 19 bases separated the two germline ends. Profiling that covered TCR beta VDJ and CDR3 relied on genomic DNA as its template. TCRdb reprocessed the reads via MiXCR and lists one record per CDR3 protein. The repertoire includes just over 400,000 distinct CDR3 sequences, 65% to 75% of them detected once, and around 4% sits in the top ten. The rearrangement joins TRBV24-1 to TRBJ1-2, with D maybe TRBD1 (6 bases). The origin of this receptor is a human donor in good health, serving as a control. Sequencing input: sorted CD4+, CD8+, or CD8+CD57+ T cells (not recorded which) from PBMCs. DNA of the CDR3: TGTGCCACCAGGGGGGGGGGGCCGTCTCGGGGCTACACCTTC. Translating gives CATRGGGPSRGYTF.